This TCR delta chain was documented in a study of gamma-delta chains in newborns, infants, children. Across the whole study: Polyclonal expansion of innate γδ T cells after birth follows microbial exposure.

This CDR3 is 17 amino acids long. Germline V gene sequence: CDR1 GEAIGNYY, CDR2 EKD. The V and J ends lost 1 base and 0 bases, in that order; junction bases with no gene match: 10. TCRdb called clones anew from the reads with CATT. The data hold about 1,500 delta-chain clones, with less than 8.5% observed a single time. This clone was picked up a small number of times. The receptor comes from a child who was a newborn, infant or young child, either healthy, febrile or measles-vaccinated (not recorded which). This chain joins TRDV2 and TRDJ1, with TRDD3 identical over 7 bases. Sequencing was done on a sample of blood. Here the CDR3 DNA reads TGTGCCTGTGACACGCTTACGGGGGATCGGTACACCGATAAACTCATCTTT. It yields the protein CACDTLTGDRYTDKLIF.